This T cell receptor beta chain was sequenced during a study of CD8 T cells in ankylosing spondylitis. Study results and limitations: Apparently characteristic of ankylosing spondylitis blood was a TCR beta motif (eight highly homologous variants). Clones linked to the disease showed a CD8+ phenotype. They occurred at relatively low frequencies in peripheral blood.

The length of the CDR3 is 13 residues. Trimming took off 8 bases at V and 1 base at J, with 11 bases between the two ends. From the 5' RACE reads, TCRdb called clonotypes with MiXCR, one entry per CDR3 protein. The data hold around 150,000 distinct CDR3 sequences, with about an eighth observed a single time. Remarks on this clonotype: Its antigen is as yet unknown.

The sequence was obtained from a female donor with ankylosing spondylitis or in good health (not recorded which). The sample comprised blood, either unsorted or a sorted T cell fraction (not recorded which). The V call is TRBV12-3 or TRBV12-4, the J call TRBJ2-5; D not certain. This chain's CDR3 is CASVAASQETQYF. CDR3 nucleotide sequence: TGTGCCAGCGTCGCGGCCAGCCAAGAGACCCAGTACTTC.